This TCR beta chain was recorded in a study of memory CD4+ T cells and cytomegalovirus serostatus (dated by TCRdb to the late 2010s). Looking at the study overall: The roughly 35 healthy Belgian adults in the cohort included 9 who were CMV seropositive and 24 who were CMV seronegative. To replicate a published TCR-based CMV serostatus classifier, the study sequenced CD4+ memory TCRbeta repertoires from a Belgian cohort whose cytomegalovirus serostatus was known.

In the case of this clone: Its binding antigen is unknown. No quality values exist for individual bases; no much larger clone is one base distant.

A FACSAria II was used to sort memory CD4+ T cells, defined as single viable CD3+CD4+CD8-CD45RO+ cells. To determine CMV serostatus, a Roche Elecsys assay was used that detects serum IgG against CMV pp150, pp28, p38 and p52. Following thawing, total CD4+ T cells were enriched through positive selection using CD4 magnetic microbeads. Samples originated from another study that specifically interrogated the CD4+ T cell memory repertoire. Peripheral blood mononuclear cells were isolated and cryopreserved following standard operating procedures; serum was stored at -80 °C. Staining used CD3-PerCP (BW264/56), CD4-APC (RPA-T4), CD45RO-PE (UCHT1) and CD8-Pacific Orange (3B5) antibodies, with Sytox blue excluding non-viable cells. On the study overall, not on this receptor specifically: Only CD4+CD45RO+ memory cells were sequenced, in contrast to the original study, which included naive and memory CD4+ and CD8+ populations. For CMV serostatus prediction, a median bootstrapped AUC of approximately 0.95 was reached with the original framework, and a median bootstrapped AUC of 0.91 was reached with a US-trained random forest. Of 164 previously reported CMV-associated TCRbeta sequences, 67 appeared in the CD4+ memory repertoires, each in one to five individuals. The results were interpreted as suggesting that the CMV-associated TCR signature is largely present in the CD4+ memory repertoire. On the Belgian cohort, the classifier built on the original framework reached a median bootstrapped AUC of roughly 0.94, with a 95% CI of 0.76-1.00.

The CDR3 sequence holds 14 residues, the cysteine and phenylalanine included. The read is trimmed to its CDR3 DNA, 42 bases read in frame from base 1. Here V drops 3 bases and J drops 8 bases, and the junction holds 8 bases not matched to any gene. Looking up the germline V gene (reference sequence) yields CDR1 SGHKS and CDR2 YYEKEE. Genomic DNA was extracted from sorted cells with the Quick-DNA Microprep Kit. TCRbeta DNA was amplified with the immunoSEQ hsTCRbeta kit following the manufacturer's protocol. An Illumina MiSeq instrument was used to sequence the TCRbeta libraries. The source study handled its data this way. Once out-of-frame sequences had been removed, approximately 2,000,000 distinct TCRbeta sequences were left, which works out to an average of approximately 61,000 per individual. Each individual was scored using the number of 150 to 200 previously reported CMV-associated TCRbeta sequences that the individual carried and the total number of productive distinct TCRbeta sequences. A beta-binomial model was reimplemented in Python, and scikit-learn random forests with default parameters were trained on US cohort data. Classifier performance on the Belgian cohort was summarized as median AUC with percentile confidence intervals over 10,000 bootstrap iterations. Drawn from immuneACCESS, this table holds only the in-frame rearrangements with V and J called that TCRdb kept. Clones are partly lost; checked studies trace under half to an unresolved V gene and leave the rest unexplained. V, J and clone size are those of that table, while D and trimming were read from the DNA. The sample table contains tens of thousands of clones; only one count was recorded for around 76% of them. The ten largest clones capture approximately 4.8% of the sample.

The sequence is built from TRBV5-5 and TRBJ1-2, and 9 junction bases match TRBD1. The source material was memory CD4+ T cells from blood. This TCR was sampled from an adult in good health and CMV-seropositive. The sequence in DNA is TGTGCCAGCAGCTGGACTACAGGGGGCGAAGGCTACACCTTC. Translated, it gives CASSWTTGGEGYTF. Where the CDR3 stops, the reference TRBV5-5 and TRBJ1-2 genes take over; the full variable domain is DAGVTQSPTHLIKTRGQQVTLRCSPISGHKSVSWYQQVLGQGPQFIFQYYEKEERGRGNFPDRFSARQFPNYSSELNVNALLLGDSALYLCASSWTTGGEGYTFGSGTRLTVV.